The 21 T cell receptor beta chains below were found in one sample sequenced in a study of T cells after yellow fever vaccination. TCRdb fed the 5' RACE reads into MiXCR, producing one record per CDR3 protein. The repertoire holds approximately 240,000 distinct CDR3 sequences, with more than 3.5% as singletons. Material: PBMCs, obtained 15 days after the yellow fever booster vaccination. All receptors come from a young man who received the YFV17D yellow fever vaccine.

There are many counts of this clonotype. The chain uses TRBV12-3 or TRBV12-4 and TRBJ1-1; the D is unclear. Trimming pared 0 bases from V and 0 bases from J, leaving 14 bases between. The CDR3 contains 17 residues. The CDR3 loop is CASSLAWASRMNTEAFF. The CDR3 DNA sequence: TGTGCCAGCAGTTTAGCCTGGGCCAGCCGGATGAACACTGAAGCTTTCTTT.

This clonotype was counted a few times. CDR3 protein: CSATEGLLRSPLHF. The CDR3 DNA reads TGCAGTGCTACTGAGGGACTGTTGAGATCACCCCTCCACTTT. The chain combines TRBV20-1 with TRBJ1-6, with a weak D call TRBD1 (5 bases). Germline V gene lookup returns CDR1 DFQATT and CDR2 SNEGSKA (reference sequence). V gave up 4 bases and J gave up 10 bases, with 17 bases separating them. The CDR3 is 14 residues long.

This clonotype has ten or more counts. The chain combines TRBV9 with TRBJ1-6, with D tentatively TRBD1 (6 bases). This CDR3 contains 15 residues. V was trimmed by 0 bases and J by 9 bases, leaving 13 bases between them. The germline V gene encodes CDR1 SGDLS and CDR2 YYNGEE. This CDR3 reads CASSVGNRAGSPLHF. The CDR3 bases are TGTGCCAGCAGCGTAGGAAACAGGGCGGGTTCACCCCTCCACTTT.

This clonotype was recorded many times. This rearrangement joins TRBV24-1 to TRBJ1-2, with D hard to call. Germline V gene sequence: CDR1 KGHDR, CDR2 SFDVKD. CDR3 size: 13 residues. Trimming removed 2 bases from V and 4 bases from J, with 7 bases in between. Here the CDR3 DNA reads TGTGCCACCAGTGATTACGTTTTCTATGGCTACACCTTC. It encodes CATSDYVFYGYTF.

The CDR3 here is CSAEPTGKGTGAFF. The CDR3, as DNA: TGCAGCGCCGAACCGACAGGGAAGGGCACGGGAGCTTTCTTT. This chain connects TRBV29-1 to TRBJ1-1, with 7 bases lining up with TRBD1. The germline gives CDR1 SQVTM, CDR2 ANQGSEA. The V and J ends lost 7 bases and 10 bases, in that order; junction bases with no gene match: 18. The CDR3 has 14 residues.

This clonotype was counted at least ten times. CDR3 in amino acids: CASSSPTGAETQYF. Here the CDR3 DNA reads TGTGCCAGCAGCTCCCCCACGGGGGCCGAGACCCAGTACTTC. V usage is TRBV7-9 and J usage is TRBJ2-5; D is possibly TRBD1 or TRBD2 (6 bases each). Germline CDR1 SEHNR, CDR2 FQNEAQ (reference sequence). CDR3 length: 14 amino acids. The V end lost 4 bases, the J end lost 5 bases, and 14 bases lay between the germline ends.

This clonotype has ten or more counts. The rearrangement uses TRBV20-1 and TRBJ2-7; 7 nucleotides align to TRBD1. CDR1 and CDR2 (germline): DFQATT, SNEGSKA (reference sequence). The CDR3 is made up of 13 amino acids. Trimming cost V 5 bases and J 6 bases; bases outside gene matches: 10. The CDR3 DNA follows: TGCAGTGCTCCACGGGACAGACCGTTCGAGCAGTACTTC. This gives the protein CSAPRDRPFEQYF.

This clonotype was observed at least ten times. The chain links TRBV15 to TRBJ2-5; D not certain. The CDR3 contains 12 residues. Trimming took 4 bases from V and 5 from J, leaving 8 bases between them. CDR1 is LNHNV and CDR2 is YYDKDF in the germline V gene (reference sequence). The CDR3, as DNA: TGTGCCACCAGCAACCCTAGGGAGACCCAGTACTTC. Protein sequence: CATSNPRETQYF.

This clonotype was picked up many times. V is TRBV9 and J is TRBJ2-5; 7 bases map to TRBD1. The junction had 7 bases not matched to a gene; V was cut back by 3 bases and J by 2 bases. This CDR3 has 15 amino acids. Germline-derived CDR1 and CDR2 are SGDLS and YYNGEE. The CDR3 loop reads CASSGGTGQQETQYF. The CDR3 coding sequence is TGTGCCAGCAGCGGGGGTACGGGACAGCAAGAGACCCAGTACTTC.

The rearrangement joins TRBV19 to TRBJ2-1, with D perhaps matching TRBD1 (7 bases). The germline CDR1 and CDR2 sequences are LNHDA and SQIVND (reference sequence). The germline V and J ends were trimmed by 10 bases and 1 base, with 17 bases remaining between them. The CDR3 length is 15 residues. For the CDR3, the DNA is TGTGCCATCGCGGCAGGGGGAGGTTCCTACAATGAGCAGTTCTTC. Translating it yields CAIAAGGGSYNEQFF.

This clonotype has at least ten counts. This rearrangement joins TRBV7-2 to TRBJ2-3; D is unclear. This CDR3 has 15 amino acids. V was shortened by 8 bases and J by 1 base, with 16 bases between the two germline ends. Germline loops: CDR1 SGHTA, CDR2 FQGNSA. The CDR3 nucleotides read TGTGCCAGCGGCTACCAGAACCCCGGCACAGATACGCAGTATTTT. It encodes CASGYQNPGTDTQYF.

This clonotype was seen repeatedly, ten times or more. The chain carries TRBV27 and TRBJ1-2; 8 nucleotides agree with TRBD1. The germline V gene encodes CDR1 MNHEY and CDR2 SMNVEV (reference sequence). V shed 5 bases and J 3 bases; nucleotides not matched to a gene: 11. The CDR3 length is 16 residues. CDR3 DNA sequence: TGTGCCAGCAGTGCTGGACAGGGCCTCTGGGACTATGGCTACACCTTC. Translating gives CASSAGQGLWDYGYTF.

The sample holds many counts of this clonotype. This sequence joins TRBV7-2 and TRBJ2-7; D is perhaps TRBD2 (6 bases). V was clipped by 3 bases and J by 5 bases, with 17 bases between them. The germline CDR1 and CDR2 sequences are SGHTA and FQGNSA. The CDR3 runs 15 residues. CDR3 DNA sequence: TGTGCCAGCAGCTTGCGGGGCGGCCCACCTAACGAGCAGTACGTC. As protein: CASSLRGGPPNEQYV.

This clonotype was counted at least ten times. This chain connects TRBV20-1 to TRBJ2-2, with 8 bases that match TRBD2. This CDR3 spans 16 amino acids. Germline CDR1 reads DFQATT; CDR2 reads SNEGSKA (reference sequence). Trimming removed 1 base from V and 4 bases from J; junction bases left unmatched: 8. The CDR3 region is CSARVSSGSGTGELFF. The CDR3 DNA reads as TGCAGTGCTAGAGTTTCTAGCGGGTCAGGCACCGGGGAGCTGTTTTTT.

This clonotype was observed many times. The chain has TRBV5-1 and TRBJ2-2; a possible D gene is TRBD2 (6 bases). The V end was cut by 6 bases, the J end by 1 base, with 16 bases between. Germline CDR1 is SGHRS and CDR2 is YFSETQ. The CDR3 sequence is 16 residues long. The CDR3 DNA follows: TGCGCCAGCACCCGAGGAGGGGAGGAGAACACCGGGGAGCTGTTTTTT. As protein: CASTRGGEENTGELFF.

This clonotype was seen at least ten times. A read error may account for a junction end that differs from germline. This chain links TRBV7-7 with TRBJ2-5; D is perhaps TRBD1 (6 bases). CDR3 length: 13 residues. Per the germline V gene, CDR1 is SSHAT and CDR2 is FNYEAQ (reference sequence). The CDR3 bases are TGTGCTAGCAGCGGATACAGGGAAGGGACCCAGTACTTC. It yields the protein CASSGYREGTQYF.

This clonotype came up many times. The chain is built from TRBV7-2 and TRBJ2-2, with 7 nucleotides matching TRBD1. Germline V gives CDR1 SGHTA, CDR2 FQGNSA. CDR3 length equals 18 residues. After removal of 1 base from V and 4 bases from J, the junction contained 12 bases not matched to a gene. CDR3 sequence reads: CASSLVPTMTGTTGELFF. The CDR3 DNA sequence: TGTGCCAGCAGCTTAGTCCCCACTATGACAGGGACCACCGGGGAGCTGTTTTTT.

This clonotype was counted between two and nine times. V gene TRBV5-1 combines with J gene TRBJ2-3; D remains unclear. V dropped 0 bases and J dropped 3 bases, with 17 bases sitting between them. CDR1 and CDR2 from the germline V gene are SGHRS and YFSETQ. The CDR3 spans 17 residues. The CDR3 sequence is CASSLDLRGVHTDTQYF. The CDR3 DNA follows: TGCGCCAGCAGCTTGGATCTTCGTGGGGTACATACAGATACGCAGTATTTT.

There are a few counts of this clonotype. The J gene is TRBJ2-1, the V gene TRBV5-6, with 7 nucleotides matching TRBD1. V was clipped by 4 bases and J by 6 bases; unmatched bases: 16. The germline gives CDR1 SGHDT, CDR2 YYEEEE. The CDR3 covers 17 residues. CDR3 sequence: CASSPDRALMAGNEQFF. The CDR3 DNA reads TGTGCCAGCAGCCCAGACAGGGCGCTGATGGCGGGCAATGAGCAGTTCTTC. The variable domain in full, with the rest retrieved from reference TRBV5-6 and TRBJ2-1, is DAGVTQSPTHLIKTRGQQVTLRCSPKSGHDTVSWYQQALGQGPQFIFQYYEEEERQRGNFPDRFSGHQFPNYSSELNVNALLLGDSALYLCASSPDRALMAGNEQFFGPGTRLTVL.

This clonotype was detected many times. The CDR3: CASSSTDSSSPLHF. The CDR3 DNA reads as TGTGCCAGCAGCTCCACAGACAGCAGTTCACCCCTCCACTTT. The V gene is TRBV7-9, the J gene TRBJ1-6, with D possibly being TRBD1 (5 bases). The V and J ends lost 4 bases and 9 bases respectively, with 13 bases between them. This CDR3 region has 14 residues. From germline, CDR1 is SEHNR and CDR2 FQNEAQ (reference sequence).

This clonotype was counted ten times or more. The chain carries TRBV28 and TRBJ2-5, with a possible D match to TRBD2 (5 bases). The CDR3 runs to 12 residues. Germline V lookup: CDR1 MDHEN, CDR2 SYDVKM. Trimming pared 5 bases from V and 7 bases from J, leaving 11 bases between. CDR3 sequence reads: CASSGLARTQYF. The CDR3 region has the DNA TGTGCCAGCAGTGGGCTAGCCCGGACCCAGTACTTC.